This T cell receptor (beta chain) derives from a study of blood T cell repertoires in COVID-19. Assay: immunoSEQ multiplex PCR; the TCRdb copy retains only in-frame clones and omits some. Of 200,000 to 250,000 clones in the sample, 70% to 90% were seen once. The CDR3 is 15 residues long. Germline CDR1 reads GTSNPN; CDR2 reads SVGIG (reference sequence). V lost 0 bases, J lost 4 bases, and 8 bases stayed unmatched. Sequenced sample: peripheral blood. The chain joins TRBV30 to TRBJ2-7; 8 nucleotides line up with TRBD1. This receptor was taken from a man aged 25-40 years with COVID-19, enrolled during active disease. CDR3 coding DNA: TGTGCCTGGAGTGTTTTTGGGACAGGACTATACGAGCAGTACTTC. Protein product: CAWSVFGTGLYEQYF.